This entry features one TCR beta chain sequence. Its antigen is as yet unknown. Primers used in a second PCR of about 6 to 11 cycles were a sample-barcoded 5' primer and a J-beta primer mix. TCRdb re-called the 5' RACE reads through MiXCR, storing one row per CDR3 protein. The sample yields just over 1 million distinct CDR3 sequences, around 43% seen once. The entry originates in a study of blood T cells in healthy people across ages. Study-level results: TCR beta diversity, measured per million T cells, fell in a roughly linear way with age.

Germline V lookup: CDR1 MNHEY, CDR2 SMNVEV (reference sequence). The V end lost 5 bases, the J end lost 6 bases, and 10 bases lay between the germline ends. The CDR3 length is 13 residues. This TCR derives from a woman aged 60 to 75 in good health. Sequences were obtained from blood. The chain links TRBV27 to TRBJ2-2, with TRBD1 as a possible D gene (5 bases). The CDR3 coding sequence is TGTGCCAGCAGTCCGACAGTACCCGGGGAGCTGTTTTTT. This sequence encodes CASSPTVPGELFF.